This is a list of T cell receptor beta chains from one sample in a study of cytomegalovirus exposure and HLA in healthy donors. The table came from immunoSEQ multiplex PCR; TCRdb's copy has only in-frame clones and leaves some out. In all, the sample yields about 210,000 clones. The sample consisted of PBMCs. Source of these receptors: a woman in her thirties in good health and CMV-seropositive. CDR3s include the opening cysteine and the closing phenylalanine or tryptophan. Fields, in order: V gene, D gene, CDR3 length, J gene, CDR3 protein, CDR3 DNA. The D gene is left open where the match is weak.

TRBV27	-	16	TRBJ1-5	CASSPYRDISNQPQHF	TGTGCCAGCAGTCCGTACCGGGACATTAGCAATCAGCCCCAGCATTTT
TRBV4-2	-	15	TRBJ2-1	CASSQAGTLYNEQFF	TGTGCCAGCAGCCAAGCGGGAACCCTCTACAATGAGCAGTTCTTC
TRBV10-3	-	15	TRBJ1-4	CAISDRGGSNEKLFF	TGTGCCATCAGTGACAGGGGTGGATCTAATGAAAAACTGTTTTTT
TRBV11-3	-	11	TRBJ2-1	CASSSGFQQFF	TGTGCCAGCAGCTCGGGATTCCAGCAGTTCTTC
TRBV5-1	TRBD2	16	TRBJ2-7	CASSLGAGGRTYEQYF	TGCGCCAGCAGCTTGGGGGCAGGCGGGAGAACCTACGAGCAGTACTTC
TRBV29-1	TRBD1	12	TRBJ1-1	CSVLAGGTEAFF	TGCAGCGTCCTTGCAGGGGGCACTGAAGCTTTCTTT
TRBV28	-	16	TRBJ2-2	CAGRLLWTQGTGELFF	TGTGCCGGCAGACTGCTTTGGACGCAGGGCACCGGGGAGCTGTTTTTT
TRBV4-1	TRBD2	16	TRBJ2-7	CASSQDSGGRLYEQYF	TGCGCCAGCAGCCAAGATAGCGGGGGGCGGCTCTACGAGCAGTACTTC
TRBV19	-	14	TRBJ2-4	CASSRGHIGDIQYF	TGTGCCAGTAGTAGAGGTCATATCGGGGACATTCAGTACTTC
TRBV30	-	13	TRBJ1-4	CAGGLAPNEKLFF	TGTGCCGGAGGGTTAGCTCCTAATGAAAAACTGTTTTTT
TRBV30	TRBD1	14	TRBJ1-3	CAWSPGQGVHTIYF	TGTGCCTGGAGCCCAGGACAGGGGGTTCACACCATATATTTT
TRBV11-2	-	12	TRBJ2-4	CASSFTGSIQYF	TGTGCCAGCAGCTTCACAGGGTCCATTCAGTACTTC
TRBV14	TRBD1	15	TRBJ1-2	CASSPPGQGRVGYTF	TGTGCCAGCAGCCCTCCGGGACAGGGAAGGGTTGGCTACACCTTC
TRBV28	TRBD2	15	TRBJ2-7	CASSGLAGGGYEQYF	TGTGCCAGCAGTGGACTAGCGGGAGGGGGCTACGAGCAGTACTTC
TRBV5-1	-	12	TRBJ2-1	CASSFDRNEQFF	TGCGCCAGCAGCTTCGACAGAAATGAGCAGTTCTTC
TRBV5-1	-	13	TRBJ2-7	CASSRDSDYEQYF	TGCGCCAGCAGCCGGGACTCCGACTACGAGCAGTACTTC
TRBV6-1	TRBD1	17	TRBJ1-5	CASSEREGARDNQPQHF	TGTGCCAGCAGTGAACGAGAGGGGGCGCGGGACAATCAGCCCCAGCATTTT
TRBV6-1	-	15	TRBJ1-6	CASTSTGHYNSPLHF	TGTGCCAGCACTTCGACAGGACATTATAATTCACCCCTCCACTTT
TRBV18	-	13	TRBJ2-3	CASSPLEGDTQYF	TGTGCCAGCTCACCACTTGAGGGAGATACGCAGTATTTT
TRBV29-1	-	13	TRBJ2-5	CSAVDNSQETQYF	TGCAGCGCTGTGGACAACTCCCAAGAGACCCAGTACTTC
TRBV2	-	14	TRBJ2-1	CASSLYGQYNEQFF	TGTGCCAGCAGTCTATATGGACAGTACAATGAGCAGTTCTTC
TRBV5-1	TRBD1	14	TRBJ1-2	CASSIGQGDYGYTF	TGCGCCAGCAGCATTGGACAGGGCGATTATGGCTACACCTTC